This T cell receptor beta chain was recorded in a study of long-term antiretroviral therapy in people with HIV. An immunoSEQ assay, version v3.0, was performed at survey level. The table came from immunoSEQ multiplex PCR; TCRdb's copy has only in-frame clones and leaves some out. The table has under 40,000 clones, 75% to 85% seen once. Overall study results and limits: Dominating the repertoire at all time points were the clones that expanded before ART. After ART, diversity increased yet remained lower than transplant donor controls. Blood dates from 2004 to 2017, possibly under older ART regimens. Repertoires looked antigen-experienced, with only a slight naive shift after ART.

On this clone: Antigen unknown.

Trimming took off 10 bases at V and 4 bases at J, with 16 bases between the two ends. CDR3 size: 14 residues. Germline V gives CDR1 MNHEY, CDR2 SMNVEV (reference sequence). V is TRBV27 and J is TRBJ1-4, with D hard to call. The material sequenced was unsorted PBMCs, taken 0.3 years after starting antiretroviral therapy. The source of this sequence is a man between 18 and 29 years old with HIV. This CDR3 is CATRTRRSNEKLFF. Here the CDR3 DNA reads TGTGCCACCAGAACGCGTAGGAGTAATGAAAAACTGTTTTTT.